Detailed here is one T cell receptor beta chain. The antigen is not known. Trimming at V came to 6 bases and at J to 2 bases, leaving 4 bases not matched to a gene. The germline CDR1 and CDR2 sequences are MDHEN and SYDVKM. The CDR3 has 16 amino acids. TCRdb's copy holds only in-frame clones and misses some; the assay was immunoSEQ multiplex PCR. The repertoire holds over 250,000 clones, with approximately 76% as singletons. Cryopreserved PBMCs were the source of around 2 micrograms of genomic DNA, which went to TCR beta libraries. The record originates from a study of cytotoxic CD8 clonotypes in ibrutinib-treated CLL. About the study: Once patients had received a median approximately twelve months of treatment, range 6 to 36, response samples were obtained. General study results and limits: Baseline clonality, above age-matched healthy donor levels, tracked circulating CD8+ T-cell counts.

The sequencing used PBMCs, collected at disease progression, from a patient treated with ibrutinib. The V call is TRBV28, the J call TRBJ1-4; 12 bases map to TRBD1. The receptor was isolated from a human donor with chronic lymphocytic leukemia. CDR3 bases: TGTGCCAGCAGCAGGGACAGGGGGCTGACTAATGAAAAACTGTTTTTT. It translates to CASSRDRGLTNEKLFF.